This T cell receptor (beta chain) was sequenced in a study of beta chain features in type 1 diabetes. General observations from the study: It was among patients, rather than healthy donors, that naive, central memory and Treg TCRB repertoires appeared more similar. Moderately but significantly shorter TCRB CDR3s were found in Type 1 diabetes patients in all four CD4+ subsets.

The sequenced template was cDNA made from the entire isolated RNA. It was found that naive, central memory and regulatory T cell samples averaged approximately 3.9 million reads. The data were produced by immunoSEQ multiplex PCR, yet TCRdb's version contains in-frame clones alone and is incomplete. The data hold about 200,000 clones, with about a tenth observed a single time. Sorting with CD45RO/CCR7/CD25/CD127/CD95/CD27 yielded naive, central memory, regulatory and stem-like memory CD4+ cells. Germline V lookup: CDR1 WNHNN, CDR2 SYGVQD (reference sequence). Trimming took 4 bases from V and 1 from J, leaving 7 bases between them. This CDR3 is built from 14 residues. On this clone: Its matching antigen is unknown.

The chain employs TRBV10-1 and TRBJ2-2; D unresolved. The sequence was obtained from a man between 18 and 35 years old in good health. The material sequenced was central memory CD4+ T cells from blood. In DNA, the CDR3 is TGCGCCAGCAGTGCCTCTAGGAACACCGGGGAGCTGTTTTTT. Its translation: CASSASRNTGELFF.